The clone carrying this T cell receptor beta chain showed up just a few times. The record originates from a study of T-cell reconstitution after alpha-beta-depleted transplantation in children. As it was prepared, the TCRbeta library received unique molecular identifiers. TCRdb redid the calling of the PCR reads with MiXCR, one entry per CDR3 protein. The table includes around 600,000 distinct CDR3 sequences, about 10% detected once. J lost 7 bases, V lost 6 bases, and 12 bases had no gene match. CDR1 and CDR2 from the germline V gene are MNHEY and SVGEGT. CDR3 size: 15 residues. This specimen consisted of PBMCs from the stem cell graft donor, obtained from the stem cell graft. The chain links TRBV6-2 or TRBV6-3 to TRBJ1-5, with 7 bases aligning to TRBD1. The sequence was obtained from a human donor who donated a stem cell graft to a child with acute myeloid leukemia. As DNA, the CDR3 is TGTGCCAGCAGCCCAACCGGGACAGTGGAACAGCCCCAGCATTTT. This translates into CASSPTGTVEQPQHF.